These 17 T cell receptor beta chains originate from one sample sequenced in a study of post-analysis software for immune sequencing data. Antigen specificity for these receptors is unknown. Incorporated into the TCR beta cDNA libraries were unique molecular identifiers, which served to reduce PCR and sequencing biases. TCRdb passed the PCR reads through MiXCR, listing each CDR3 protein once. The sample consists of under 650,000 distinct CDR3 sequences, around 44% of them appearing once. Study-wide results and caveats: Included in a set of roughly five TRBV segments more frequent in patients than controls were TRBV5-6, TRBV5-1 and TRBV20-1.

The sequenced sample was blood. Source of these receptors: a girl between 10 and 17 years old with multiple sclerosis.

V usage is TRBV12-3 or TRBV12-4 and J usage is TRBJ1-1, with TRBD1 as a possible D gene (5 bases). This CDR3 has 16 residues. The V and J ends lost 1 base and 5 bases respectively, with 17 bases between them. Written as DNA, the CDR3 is TGTGCCAGCAGTTTAGGGTTGGGAGGGGATAAAACTGAAGCTTTCTTT. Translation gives CASSLGLGGDKTEAFF.

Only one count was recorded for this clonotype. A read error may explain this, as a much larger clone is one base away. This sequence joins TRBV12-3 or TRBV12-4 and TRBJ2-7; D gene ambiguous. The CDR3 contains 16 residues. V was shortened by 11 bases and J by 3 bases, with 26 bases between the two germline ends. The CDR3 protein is CAGRLGSMSSGYEQYF. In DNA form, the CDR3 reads TGTGCCGGCCGACTCGGCAGCATGTCATCCGGCTACGAGCAGTACTTC.

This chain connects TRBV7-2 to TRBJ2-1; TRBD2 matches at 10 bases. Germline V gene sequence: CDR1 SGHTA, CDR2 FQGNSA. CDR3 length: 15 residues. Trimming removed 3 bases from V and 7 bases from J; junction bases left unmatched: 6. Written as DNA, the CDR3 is TGTGCCAGCAGCTTCTGGACTAGCGGAACTAATGAGCAGTTCTTC. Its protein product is CASSFWTSGTNEQFF.

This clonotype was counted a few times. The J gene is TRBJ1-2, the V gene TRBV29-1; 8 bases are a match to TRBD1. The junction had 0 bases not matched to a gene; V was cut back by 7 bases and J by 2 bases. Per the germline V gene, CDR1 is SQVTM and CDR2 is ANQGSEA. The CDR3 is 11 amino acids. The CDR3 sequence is CSGQGNYGYTF. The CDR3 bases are TGCAGCGGACAGGGGAACTATGGCTACACCTTC.

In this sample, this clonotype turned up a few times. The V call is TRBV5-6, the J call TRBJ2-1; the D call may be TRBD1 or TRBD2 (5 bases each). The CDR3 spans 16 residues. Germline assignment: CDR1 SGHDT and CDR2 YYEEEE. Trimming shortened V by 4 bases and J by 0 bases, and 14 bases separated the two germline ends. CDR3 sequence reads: CASSPRDLSSYNEQFF. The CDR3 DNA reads TGTGCCAGCAGCCCCCGGGACCTGAGCTCCTACAATGAGCAGTTCTTC.

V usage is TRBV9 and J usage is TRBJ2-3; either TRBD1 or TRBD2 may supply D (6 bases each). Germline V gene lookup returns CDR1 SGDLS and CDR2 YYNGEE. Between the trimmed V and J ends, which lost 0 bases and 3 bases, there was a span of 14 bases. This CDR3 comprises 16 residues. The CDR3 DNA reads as TGTGCCAGCAGCGTAGACGCCCGGGGGCGGACAGATACGCAGTATTTT. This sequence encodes CASSVDARGRTDTQYF.

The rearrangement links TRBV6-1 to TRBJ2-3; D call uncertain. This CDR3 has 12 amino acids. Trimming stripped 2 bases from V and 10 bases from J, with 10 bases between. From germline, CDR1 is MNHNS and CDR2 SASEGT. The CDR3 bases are TGTGCCAGCAGTGAATCCGGGCCAGCGCAGTATTTT. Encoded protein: CASSESGPAQYF.

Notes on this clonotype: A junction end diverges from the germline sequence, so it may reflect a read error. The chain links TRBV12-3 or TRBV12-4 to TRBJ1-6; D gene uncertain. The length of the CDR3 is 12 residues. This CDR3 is CASSLRFGPPHF. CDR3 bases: TGTGCCAGCAGTTTGAGATTCGGTCCCCCCCACTTT.

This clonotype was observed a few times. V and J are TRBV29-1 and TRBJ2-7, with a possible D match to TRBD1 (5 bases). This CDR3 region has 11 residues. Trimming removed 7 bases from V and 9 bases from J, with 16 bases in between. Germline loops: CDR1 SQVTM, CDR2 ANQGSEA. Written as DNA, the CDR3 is TGCAGCGCCGAGCAGGGTTGGGCGCAGTACTTC. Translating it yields CSAEQGWAQYF.

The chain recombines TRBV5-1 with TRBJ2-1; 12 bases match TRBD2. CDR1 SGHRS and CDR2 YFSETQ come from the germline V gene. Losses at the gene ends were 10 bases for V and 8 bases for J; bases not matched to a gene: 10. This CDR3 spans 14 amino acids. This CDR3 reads CAGSRTSGNYEQFF. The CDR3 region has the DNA TGCGCCGGCTCCCGGACTAGCGGGAACTATGAGCAGTTCTTC. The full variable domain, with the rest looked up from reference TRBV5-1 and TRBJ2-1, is KAGVTQTPRYLIKTRGQQVTLSCSPISGHRSVSWYQQTPGQGLQFLFEYFSETQRNKGNFPGRFSGRQFSNSRSEMNVSTLELGDSALYLCAGSRTSGNYEQFFGPGTRLTVL.

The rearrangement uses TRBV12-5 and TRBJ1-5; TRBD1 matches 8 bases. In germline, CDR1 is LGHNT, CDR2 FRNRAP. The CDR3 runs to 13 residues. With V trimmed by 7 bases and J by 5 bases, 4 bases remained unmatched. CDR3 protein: CASAGQGDQPQHF. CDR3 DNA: TGTGCTAGTGCCGGACAGGGAGATCAGCCCCAGCATTTT.

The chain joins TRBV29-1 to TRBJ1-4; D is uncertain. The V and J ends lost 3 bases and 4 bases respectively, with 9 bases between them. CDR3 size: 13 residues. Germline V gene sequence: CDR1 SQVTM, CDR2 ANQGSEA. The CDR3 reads CSVDGGNNEKLFF. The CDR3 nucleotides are TGCAGCGTTGACGGAGGAAATAATGAAAAACTGTTTTTT.

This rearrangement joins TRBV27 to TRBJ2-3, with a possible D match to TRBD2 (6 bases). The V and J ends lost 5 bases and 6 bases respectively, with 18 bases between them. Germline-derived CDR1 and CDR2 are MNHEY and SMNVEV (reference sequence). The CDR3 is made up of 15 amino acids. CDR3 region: CASSASGSYRDTQYF. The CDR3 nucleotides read TGTGCCAGCAGTGCAAGCGGGTCCTACAGGGATACGCAGTATTTT.

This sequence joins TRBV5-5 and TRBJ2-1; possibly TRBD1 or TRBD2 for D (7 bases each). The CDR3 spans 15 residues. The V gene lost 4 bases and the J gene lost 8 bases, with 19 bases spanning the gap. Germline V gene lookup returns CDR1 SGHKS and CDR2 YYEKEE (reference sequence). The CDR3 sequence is CASSLSTGTNYEQFF. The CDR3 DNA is TGTGCCAGCAGCCTGTCGACAGGGACTAACTATGAGCAGTTCTTC.

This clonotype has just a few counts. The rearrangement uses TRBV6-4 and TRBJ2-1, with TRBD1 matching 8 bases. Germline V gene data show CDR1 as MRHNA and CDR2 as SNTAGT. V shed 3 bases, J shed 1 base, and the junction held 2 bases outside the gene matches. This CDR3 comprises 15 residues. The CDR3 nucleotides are TGTGCCAGCAGTGAGTGGACAGGGTCCTACAATGAGCAGTTCTTC. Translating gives CASSEWTGSYNEQFF.

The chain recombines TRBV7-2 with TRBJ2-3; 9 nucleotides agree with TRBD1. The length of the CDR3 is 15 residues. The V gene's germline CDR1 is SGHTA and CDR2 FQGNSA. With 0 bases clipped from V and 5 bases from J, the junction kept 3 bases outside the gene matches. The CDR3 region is CASSLAGQGRDTQYF. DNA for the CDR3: TGTGCCAGCAGCTTAGCTGGACAGGGGAGAGATACGCAGTATTTT.

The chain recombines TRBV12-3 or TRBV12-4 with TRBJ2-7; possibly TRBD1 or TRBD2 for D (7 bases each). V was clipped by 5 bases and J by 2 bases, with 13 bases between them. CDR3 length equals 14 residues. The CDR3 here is CASSPQGGAYEQYF. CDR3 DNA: TGTGCCAGCAGTCCGCAGGGGGGGGCCTACGAGCAGTACTTC.